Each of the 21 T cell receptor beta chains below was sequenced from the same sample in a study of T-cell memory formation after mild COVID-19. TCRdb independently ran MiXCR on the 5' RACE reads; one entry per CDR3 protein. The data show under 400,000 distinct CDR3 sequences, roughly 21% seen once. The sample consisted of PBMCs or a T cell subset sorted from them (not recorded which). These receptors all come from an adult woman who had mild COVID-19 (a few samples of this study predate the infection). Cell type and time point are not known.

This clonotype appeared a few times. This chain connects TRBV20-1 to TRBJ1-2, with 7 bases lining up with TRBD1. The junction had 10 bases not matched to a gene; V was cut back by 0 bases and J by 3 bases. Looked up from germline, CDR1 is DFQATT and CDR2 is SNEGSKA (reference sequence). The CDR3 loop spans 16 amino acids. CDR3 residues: CSARDLQGQLYYGYTF. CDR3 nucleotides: TGCAGTGCTAGAGATCTTCAGGGACAGCTCTACTATGGCTACACCTTC.

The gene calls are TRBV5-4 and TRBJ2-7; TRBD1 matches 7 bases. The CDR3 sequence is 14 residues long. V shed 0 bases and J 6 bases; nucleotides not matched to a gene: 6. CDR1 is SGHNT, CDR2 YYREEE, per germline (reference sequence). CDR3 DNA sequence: TGTGCCAGCAGCTTGGAGGCAGGGGGAGCCGAGCAGTACTTC. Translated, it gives CASSLEAGGAEQYF.

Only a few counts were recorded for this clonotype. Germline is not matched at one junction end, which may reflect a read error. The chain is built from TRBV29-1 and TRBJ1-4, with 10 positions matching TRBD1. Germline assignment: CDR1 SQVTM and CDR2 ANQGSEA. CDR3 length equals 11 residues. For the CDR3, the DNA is TGCAGCGTCGAAGGGACAGGGGAACTGTTTTTT. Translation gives CSVEGTGELFF.

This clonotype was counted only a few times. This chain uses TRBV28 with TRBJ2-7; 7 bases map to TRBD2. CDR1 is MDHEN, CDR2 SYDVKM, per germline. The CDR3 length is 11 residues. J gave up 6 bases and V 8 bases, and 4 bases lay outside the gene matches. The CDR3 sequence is CASRLASEQYF. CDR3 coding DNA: TGTGCCAGCCGACTAGCTTCCGAGCAGTACTTC.

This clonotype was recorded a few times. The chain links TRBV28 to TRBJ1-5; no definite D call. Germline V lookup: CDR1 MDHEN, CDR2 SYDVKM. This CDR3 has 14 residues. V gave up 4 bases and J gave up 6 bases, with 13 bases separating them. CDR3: CASSSQALSQPQHF. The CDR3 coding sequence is TGTGCCAGCAGTTCTCAGGCTCTAAGTCAGCCCCAGCATTTT.

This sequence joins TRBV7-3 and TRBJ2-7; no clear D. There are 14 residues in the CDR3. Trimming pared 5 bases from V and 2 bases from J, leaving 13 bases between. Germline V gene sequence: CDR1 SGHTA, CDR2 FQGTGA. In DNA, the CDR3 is TGTGCCAGCAGCGCCGGCTCGGCCACCTACGAGCAGTACTTC. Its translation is CASSAGSATYEQYF.

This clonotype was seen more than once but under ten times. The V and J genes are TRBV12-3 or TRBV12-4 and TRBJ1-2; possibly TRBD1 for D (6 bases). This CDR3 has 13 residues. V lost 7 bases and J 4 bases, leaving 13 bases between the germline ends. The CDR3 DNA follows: TGTGCCAGCACTCTCGAGGGGGGCTATGGCTACACCTTC. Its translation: CASTLEGGYGYTF.

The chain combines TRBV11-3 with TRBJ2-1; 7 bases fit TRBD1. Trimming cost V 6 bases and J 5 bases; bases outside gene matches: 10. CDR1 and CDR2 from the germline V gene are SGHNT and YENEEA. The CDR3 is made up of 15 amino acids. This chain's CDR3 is CASRLQGVVDNEQFF. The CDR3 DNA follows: TGTGCCAGCAGGCTGCAGGGGGTCGTGGACAATGAGCAGTTCTTC.

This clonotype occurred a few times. The CDR3 DNA follows: TGTGCCAGCAGCGTAAACACTAATGCGCAGTATTTT. Encoded protein: CASSVNTNAQYF. The V call is TRBV9, the J call TRBJ2-3, with no clear D. The CDR3 runs to 12 residues. Germline lookup yields CDR1 SGDLS and CDR2 YYNGEE. The germline V and J ends were trimmed by 1 base and 10 bases, with 10 bases remaining between them.

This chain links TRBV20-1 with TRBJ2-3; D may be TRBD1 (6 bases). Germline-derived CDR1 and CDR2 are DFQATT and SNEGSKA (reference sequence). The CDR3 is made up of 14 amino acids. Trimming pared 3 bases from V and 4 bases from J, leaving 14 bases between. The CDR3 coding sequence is TGCAGTGCTAGTTGGGGGAAGGGGGCAGATACGCAGTATTTT. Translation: CSASWGKGADTQYF.

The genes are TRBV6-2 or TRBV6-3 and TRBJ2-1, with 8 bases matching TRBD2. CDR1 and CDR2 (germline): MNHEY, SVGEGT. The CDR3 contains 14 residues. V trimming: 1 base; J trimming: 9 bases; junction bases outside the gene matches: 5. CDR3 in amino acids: CASSYLGLVGEQFF. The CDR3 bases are TGTGCCAGCAGTTACTTGGGACTAGTTGGTGAGCAGTTCTTC.

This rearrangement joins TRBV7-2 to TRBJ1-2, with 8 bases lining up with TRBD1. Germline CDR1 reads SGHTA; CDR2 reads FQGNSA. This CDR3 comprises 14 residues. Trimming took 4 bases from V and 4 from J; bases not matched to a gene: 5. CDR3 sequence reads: CASSSGGQGYGYTF. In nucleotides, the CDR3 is TGTGCCAGCAGCTCAGGGGGCCAGGGCTATGGCTACACCTTC.

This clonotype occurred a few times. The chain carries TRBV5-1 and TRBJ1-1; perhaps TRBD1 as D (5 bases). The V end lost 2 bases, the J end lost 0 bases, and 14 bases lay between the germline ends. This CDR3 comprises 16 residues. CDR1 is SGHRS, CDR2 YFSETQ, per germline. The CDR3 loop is CASSFGHRDLNTEAFF. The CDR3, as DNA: TGCGCCAGCAGCTTCGGGCATCGGGACCTGAACACTGAAGCTTTCTTT. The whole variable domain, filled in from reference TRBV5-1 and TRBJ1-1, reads KAGVTQTPRYLIKTRGQQVTLSCSPISGHRSVSWYQQTPGQGLQFLFEYFSETQRNKGNFPGRFSGRQFSNSRSEMNVSTLELGDSALYLCASSFGHRDLNTEAFFGQGTRLTVV.

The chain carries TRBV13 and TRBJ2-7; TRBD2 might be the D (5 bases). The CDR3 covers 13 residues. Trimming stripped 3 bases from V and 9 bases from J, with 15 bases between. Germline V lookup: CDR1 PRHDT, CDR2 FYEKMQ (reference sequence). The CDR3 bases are TGTGCCAGCAGCTTTAGCGAGAGCTTAGGGCAGTACTTC. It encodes CASSFSESLGQYF.

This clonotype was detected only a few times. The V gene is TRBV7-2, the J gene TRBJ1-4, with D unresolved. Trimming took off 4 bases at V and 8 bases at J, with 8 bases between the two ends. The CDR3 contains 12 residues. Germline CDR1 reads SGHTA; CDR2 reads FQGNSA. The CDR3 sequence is CASSWSGEKLFF. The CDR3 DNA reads TGTGCCAGCAGCTGGTCTGGCGAAAAACTGTTTTTT.

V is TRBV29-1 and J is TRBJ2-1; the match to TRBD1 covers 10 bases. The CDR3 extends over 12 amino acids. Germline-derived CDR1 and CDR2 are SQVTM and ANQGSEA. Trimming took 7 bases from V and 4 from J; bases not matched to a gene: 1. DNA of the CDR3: TGCAGCGGGGACAGGGGTTACAATGAGCAGTTCTTC. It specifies CSGDRGYNEQFF.

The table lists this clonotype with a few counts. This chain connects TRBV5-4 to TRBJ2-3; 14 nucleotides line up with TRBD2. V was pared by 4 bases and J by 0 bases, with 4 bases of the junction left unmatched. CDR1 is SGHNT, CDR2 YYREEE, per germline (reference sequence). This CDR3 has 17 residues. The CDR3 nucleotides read TGTGCCAGCAGCGGGACTAGCGGGGGATACAGCACAGATACGCAGTATTTT. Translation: CASSGTSGGYSTDTQYF.

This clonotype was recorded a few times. The CDR3 bases are TGCAGTGCTAGCGAAGCGACTCACTCCTACGAGCAGTACTTC. Its protein product is CSASEATHSYEQYF. This chain uses TRBV20-1 with TRBJ2-7; D is ambiguous. Germline values: CDR1 DFQATT, CDR2 SNEGSKA (reference sequence). Between the trimmed V and J ends, which lost 3 bases and 0 bases, there was a span of 12 bases. CDR3 size: 14 residues.

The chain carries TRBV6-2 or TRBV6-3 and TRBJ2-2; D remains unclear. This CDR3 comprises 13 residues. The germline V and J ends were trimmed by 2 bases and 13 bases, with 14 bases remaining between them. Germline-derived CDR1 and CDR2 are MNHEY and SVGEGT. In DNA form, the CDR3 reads TGTGCCAGCAGTTACGGGCCACGTTGGGGGCTGTTTTTT. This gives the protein CASSYGPRWGLFF.

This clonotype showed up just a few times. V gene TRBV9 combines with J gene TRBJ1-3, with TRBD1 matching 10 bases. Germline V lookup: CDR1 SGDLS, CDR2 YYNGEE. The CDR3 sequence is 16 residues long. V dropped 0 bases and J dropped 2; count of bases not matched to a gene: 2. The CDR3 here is CASSVGDRGAGNTIYF. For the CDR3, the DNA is TGTGCCAGCAGCGTAGGGGACAGGGGTGCTGGAAACACCATATATTTT.

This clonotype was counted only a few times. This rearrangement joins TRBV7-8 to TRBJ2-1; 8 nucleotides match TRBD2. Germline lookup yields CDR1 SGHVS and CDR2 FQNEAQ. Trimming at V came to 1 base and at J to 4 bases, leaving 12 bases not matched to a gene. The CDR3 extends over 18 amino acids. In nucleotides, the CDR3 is TGTGCCAGCAGCTTAGAAGCGGGAGAGGTCCCGATTTACAATGAGCAGTTCTTC. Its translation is CASSLEAGEVPIYNEQFF.